The 18 T cell receptor beta chains below come from one sample, sequenced in a study of identifying expanded T cells in peripheral blood. The assay was immunoSEQ multiplex PCR, and TCRdb's table has in-frame clones only and misses some. The data contain 50,000 to 75,000 clones, more than 70% of them singletons. Material for sequencing was blood. These receptors all stem from a person between 18 and 70 years old in good health.

The chain carries TRBV25-1 and TRBJ1-2, with D unclear. This CDR3 comprises 12 residues. V lost 1 base and J lost 7, with 7 bases in between. Germline V gene data show CDR1 as MGHDK and CDR2 as SYGVNS. The CDR3 sequence is CASSEFSSGYTF. The CDR3 DNA is TGTGCCAGCAGTGAATTCAGTTCTGGCTACACCTTC.

The genes are TRBV19 and TRBJ1-5; 8 nucleotides match TRBD1. The germline CDR1 and CDR2 sequences are LNHDA and SQIVND (reference sequence). The CDR3 length is 15 residues. With 4 bases clipped from V and 1 base from J, the junction kept 3 bases outside the gene matches. CDR3 sequence reads: CASSTWTGSNQPQHF. The CDR3 nucleotides read TGTGCCAGTAGTACATGGACAGGGAGCAATCAGCCCCAGCATTTT.

The J gene is TRBJ2-3, the V gene TRBV19; 10 nucleotides agree with TRBD2. The CDR3 runs 15 residues. Germline V lookup: CDR1 LNHDA, CDR2 SQIVND (reference sequence). The junction had 4 bases not matched to a gene; V was cut back by 4 bases and J by 3 bases. In nucleotides, the CDR3 is TGTGCCAGTAGTAGTCTAGCGGGAGCTACAGATACGCAGTATTTT. This translates into CASSSLAGATDTQYF.

The rearrangement links TRBV30 to TRBJ2-1, with D perhaps matching TRBD1 or TRBD2 (5 bases each). CDR1 GTSNPN and CDR2 SVGIG come from the germline V gene (reference sequence). V lost 2 bases to trimming and J lost 0 bases, with 11 bases between them. This CDR3 spans 15 amino acids. The CDR3 DNA sequence: TGTGCCTGGAGTTTGACGGGGCCCTCCTACAATGAGCAGTTCTTC. This encodes CAWSLTGPSYNEQFF.

The rearrangement uses TRBV11-2 and TRBJ2-3; perhaps TRBD2 as D (6 bases). Trimming shortened V by 1 base and J by 0 bases, and 8 bases separated the two germline ends. There are 15 residues in the CDR3. CDR1 SGHAT and CDR2 FQNNGV come from the germline V gene. The CDR3 bases are TGTGCCAGCAGCTTAGCGCGGGGAAGCACAGATACGCAGTATTTT. Translating gives CASSLARGSTDTQYF. Looking up the rest from reference TRBV11-2 and TRBJ2-3 gives the full variable domain: EAGVAQSPRYKIIEKRQSVAFWCNPISGHATLYWYQQILGQGPKLLIQFQNNGVVDDSQLPKDRFSAERLKGVDSTLKIQPAKLEDSAVYLCASSLARGSTDTQYFGPGTRLTVL.

CDR3 amino acids: CASSLLTDTQYF. Written as DNA, the CDR3 is TGTGCCAGCAGCTTACTCACAGATACGCAGTATTTT. This chain uses TRBV5-5 with TRBJ2-3; D call uncertain. This CDR3 region has 12 residues. Germline lookup yields CDR1 SGHKS and CDR2 YYEKEE (reference sequence). V was clipped by 2 bases and J by 2 bases, with 3 bases between them.

This clone occurred once. This chain joins TRBV7-7 and TRBJ2-5, with TRBD2 identical over 8 bases. Germline trimming cut 4 bases from V and 2 bases from J; bases unmatched to any gene: 6. CDR1 SSHAT and CDR2 FNYEAQ come from the germline V gene (reference sequence). CDR3 length: 15 amino acids. The CDR3 DNA sequence: TGTGCCAGCAGCTCCGGGACTAGACAACAAGAGACCCAGTACTTC. It is translated as CASSSGTRQQETQYF. Filled out from reference TRBV7-7 and TRBJ2-5, the complete variable domain reads GAGVSQSPRYKVTKRGQDVTLRCDPISSHATLYWYQQALGQGPEFLTYFNYEAQPDKSGLPSDRFSAERPEGSISTLTIQRTEQRDSAMYRCASSSGTRQQETQYFGPGTRLLVL.

V and J are TRBV9 and TRBJ2-2; D is perhaps TRBD2 (5 bases). CDR1 and CDR2 (germline): SGDLS, YYNGEE. This CDR3 has 15 residues. With 0 bases removed from V and 4 bases from J, the gap between germline ends came to 10 bases. The CDR3 loop is CASSVGPAVTGELFF. DNA of the CDR3: TGTGCCAGCAGCGTAGGGCCAGCGGTCACCGGGGAGCTGTTTTTT. The entire variable domain, with the rest obtained from reference TRBV9 and TRBJ2-2, is as follows: DSGVTQTPKHLITATGQRVTLRCSPRSGDLSVYWYQQSLDQGLQFLIQYYNGEERAKGNILERFSAQQFPDLHSELNLSSLELGDSALYFCASSVGPAVTGELFFGEGSRLTVL.

The rearrangement links TRBV15 to TRBJ2-1, with 9 nucleotides matching TRBD1. The CDR3 runs 15 residues. The germline V gene encodes CDR1 LNHNV and CDR2 YYDKDF (reference sequence). Unmatched junction bases numbered 6, after V lost 6 bases and J lost 3 bases. The CDR3 loop reads CATSPQDRGYNEQFF. CDR3 bases: TGTGCCACCAGTCCCCAGGACAGGGGCTACAATGAGCAGTTCTTC.

The rearrangement joins TRBV6-4 to TRBJ1-6; 7 positions agree with TRBD1. The germline gives CDR1 MRHNA, CDR2 SNTAGT. The ends lost 5 bases at V and 3 bases at J; junction bases unmatched: 1. The CDR3 has 14 residues. The CDR3 DNA follows: TGTGCCAGCAGTCGACAGGGCTATAATTCACCCCTCCACTTT. This codes for CASSRQGYNSPLHF.

The chain is built from TRBV28 and TRBJ1-2, with 7 bases identical to TRBD1. Germline V gene lookup returns CDR1 MDHEN and CDR2 SYDVKM. The CDR3 is made up of 13 amino acids. J lost 4 bases, V lost 7 bases, and 6 bases had no gene match. This CDR3 reads CASISGTAYGYTF. Written as DNA, the CDR3 is TGTGCCAGCATCAGCGGGACAGCCTATGGCTACACCTTC.

DNA of the CDR3: TGTGCCAGCAGTGAGCGGACAACCGACAATCAGCCCCAGCATTTT. This encodes CASSERTTDNQPQHF. The chain employs TRBV2 and TRBJ1-5; TRBD1 might be the D (5 bases). The CDR3 runs 15 residues. Trimming left V 3 bases short and J 3 bases short, with 12 bases between. The V gene's germline CDR1 is SNHLY and CDR2 FYNNEI.

This clone was seen once. V and J are TRBV5-1 and TRBJ1-3, with D unresolved. The CDR3 runs 14 residues. CDR1 is SGHRS, CDR2 YFSETQ, per germline. V was clipped by 0 bases and J by 0 bases, with 4 bases between them. In nucleotides, the CDR3 is TGCGCCAGCAGCTTGGAGAGCTCTGGAAACACCATATATTTT. It translates to CASSLESSGNTIYF.

The rearrangement joins TRBV7-9 to TRBJ2-7, with 8 nucleotides matching TRBD1. CDR1 is SEHNR and CDR2 is FQNEAQ in the germline V gene (reference sequence). The trim removed 2 bases at V and 0 bases at J, leaving 6 bases unmatched. This CDR3 has 16 residues. The CDR3 loop reads CASSLIGQGYSYEQYF. The CDR3 nucleotides are TGTGCCAGCAGCTTAATCGGACAGGGATACTCCTACGAGCAGTACTTC. Full variable domain (remainder filled in from reference TRBV7-9 and TRBJ2-7): DTGVSQNPRHKITKRGQNVTFRCDPISEHNRLYWYRQTLGQGPEFLTYFQNEAQLEKSRLLSDRFSAERPKGSFSTLEIQRTEQGDSAMYLCASSLIGQGYSYEQYFGPGTRLTVT.

This chain connects TRBV18 to TRBJ2-5, with TRBD2 matching over 15 bases. Germline V gene data show CDR1 as KGHSH and CDR2 as LQKENI. The CDR3 loop spans 16 amino acids. The J segment lost 4 bases and the V segment lost 3 bases, leaving 3 bases of the junction unmatched. The CDR3 region is CASSPGLAGGGETQYF. For the CDR3, the DNA is TGTGCCAGCTCACCGGGACTAGCGGGAGGTGGAGAGACCCAGTACTTC. Combining the CDR3 with reference TRBV18 and TRBJ2-5 gives the whole variable domain NAGVMQNPRHLVRRRGQEARLRCSPMKGHSHVYWYRQLPEEGLKFMVYLQKENIIDESGMPKERFSAEFPKEGPSILRIQQVVRGDSAAYFCASSPGLAGGGETQYFGPGTRLLVL.

The chain couples TRBV6-1 to TRBJ1-6; D is ambiguous. The CDR3 spans 16 residues. Trimming removed 2 bases from V and 6 bases from J, with 14 bases in between. Germline V gene lookup returns CDR1 MNHNS and CDR2 SASEGT. CDR3 protein: CASSEKGSRGNSPLHF. The CDR3 DNA reads TGTGCCAGCAGTGAAAAAGGCAGCCGAGGTAATTCACCCCTCCACTTT.

This chain connects TRBV28 to TRBJ2-5, with 8 bases matching TRBD2. CDR3 length: 15 amino acids. The V segment lost 6 bases and the J segment 5 bases; nucleotides outside the gene matches: 11. CDR1 is MDHEN and CDR2 is SYDVKM in the germline V gene. The CDR3 loop is CASRFSGVGKETQYF. The CDR3 coding sequence is TGTGCCAGCAGGTTTAGCGGGGTAGGGAAGGAGACCCAGTACTTC.

This clone came up a few times. The rearrangement links TRBV28 to TRBJ2-2; 9 bases align to TRBD2. The CDR3 is 16 amino acids. V shed 6 bases, J shed 3 bases, and the junction held 8 bases outside the gene matches. CDR1 and CDR2 (germline): MDHEN, SYDVKM. Written as DNA, the CDR3 is TGTGCCAGCAGGGTAGCGGGAGCCCTTGACACCGGGGAGCTGTTTTTT. Its protein is CASRVAGALDTGELFF.